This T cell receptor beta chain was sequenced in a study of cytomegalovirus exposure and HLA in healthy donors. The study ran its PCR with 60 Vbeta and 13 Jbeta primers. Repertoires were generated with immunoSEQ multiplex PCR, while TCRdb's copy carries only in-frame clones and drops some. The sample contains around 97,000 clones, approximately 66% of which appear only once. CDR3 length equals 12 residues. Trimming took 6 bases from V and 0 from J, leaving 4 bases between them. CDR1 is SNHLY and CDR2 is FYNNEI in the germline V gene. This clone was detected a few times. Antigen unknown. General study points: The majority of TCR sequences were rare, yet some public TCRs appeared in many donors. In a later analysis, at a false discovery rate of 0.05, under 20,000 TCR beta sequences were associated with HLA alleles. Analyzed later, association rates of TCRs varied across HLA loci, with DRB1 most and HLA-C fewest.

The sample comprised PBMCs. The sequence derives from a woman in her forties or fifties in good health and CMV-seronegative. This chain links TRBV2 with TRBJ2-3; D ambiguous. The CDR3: CASRRSTDTQYF. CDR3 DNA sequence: TGTGCCAGCAGACGGAGCACAGATACGCAGTATTTT. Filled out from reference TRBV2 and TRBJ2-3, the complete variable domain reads EPEVTQTPSHQVTQMGQEVILRCVPISNHLYFYWYRQILGQKVEFLVSFYNNEISEKSEIFDDQFSVERPDGSNFTLKIRSTKLEDSAMYFCASRRSTDTQYFGPGTRLTVL.